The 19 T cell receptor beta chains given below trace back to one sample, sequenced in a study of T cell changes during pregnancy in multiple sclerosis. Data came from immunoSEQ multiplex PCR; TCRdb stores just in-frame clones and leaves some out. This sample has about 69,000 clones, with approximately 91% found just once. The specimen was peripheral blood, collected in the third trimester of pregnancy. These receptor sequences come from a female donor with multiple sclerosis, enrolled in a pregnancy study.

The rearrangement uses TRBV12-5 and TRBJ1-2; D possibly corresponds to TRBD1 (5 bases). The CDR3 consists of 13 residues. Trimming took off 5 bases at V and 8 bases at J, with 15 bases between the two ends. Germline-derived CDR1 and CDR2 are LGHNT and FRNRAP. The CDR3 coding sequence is TGTGCTAGTGGTACCGGGGGGGTAGAAGGCTACACCTTC. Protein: CASGTGGVEGYTF.

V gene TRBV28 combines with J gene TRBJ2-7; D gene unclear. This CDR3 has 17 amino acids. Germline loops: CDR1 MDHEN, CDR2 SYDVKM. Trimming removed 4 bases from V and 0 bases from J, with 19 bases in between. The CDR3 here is CASSSLIRSLLSYEQYF. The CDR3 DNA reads TGTGCCAGCAGTTCATTGATTAGATCCTTGCTCTCCTACGAGCAGTACTTC.

Here the CDR3 reads CASSPGQVSEKAFF. The CDR3 DNA is TGTGCCAGCAGCCCTGGACAGGTCTCGGAGAAAGCTTTCTTT. V is TRBV7-9 and J is TRBJ1-1, with 7 positions matching TRBD1. The CDR3 sequence is 14 residues long. The germline V gene has CDR1 SEHNR and CDR2 FQNEAQ (reference sequence). J gave up 9 bases and V 5 bases, and 12 bases lay outside the gene matches.

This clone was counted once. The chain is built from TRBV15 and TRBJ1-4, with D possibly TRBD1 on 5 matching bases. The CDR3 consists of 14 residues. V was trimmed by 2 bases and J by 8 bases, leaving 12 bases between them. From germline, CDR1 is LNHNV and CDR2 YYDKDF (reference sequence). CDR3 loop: CATSRPSGGEKLFF. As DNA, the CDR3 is TGTGCCACCAGCAGACCCTCGGGGGGGGAAAAACTGTTTTTT.

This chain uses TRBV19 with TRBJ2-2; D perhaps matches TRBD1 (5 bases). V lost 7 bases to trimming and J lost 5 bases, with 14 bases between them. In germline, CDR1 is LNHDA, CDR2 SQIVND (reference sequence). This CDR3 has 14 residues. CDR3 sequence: CASNGEQVTGELFF. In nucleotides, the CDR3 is TGTGCCAGTAATGGGGAACAGGTTACCGGGGAGCTGTTTTTT.

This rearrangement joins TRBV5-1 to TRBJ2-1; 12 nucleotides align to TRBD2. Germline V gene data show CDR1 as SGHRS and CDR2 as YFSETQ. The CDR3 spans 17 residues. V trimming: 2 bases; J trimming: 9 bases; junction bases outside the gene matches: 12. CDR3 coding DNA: TGCGCCAGCAGCTTACTACAATCTAGCGGGGGGGCCCTTGAGCAGTTCTTC. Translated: CASSLLQSSGGALEQFF.

CDR3 nucleotide sequence: TGTGCCAGCAGTTTTGAAGGGCAGAGGGACTCCTATAATTCACCCCTCCACTTT. Protein: CASSFEGQRDSYNSPLHF. This chain connects TRBV28 to TRBJ1-6, with D unresolved. The CDR3 runs to 18 residues. Germline-derived CDR1 and CDR2 are MDHEN and SYDVKM. Between the trimmed V and J ends, which lost 3 bases and 0 bases, there was a span of 15 bases.

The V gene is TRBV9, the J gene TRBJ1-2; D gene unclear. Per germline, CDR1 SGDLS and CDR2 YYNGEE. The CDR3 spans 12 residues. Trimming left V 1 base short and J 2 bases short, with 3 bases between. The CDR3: CASSVLNYGYTF. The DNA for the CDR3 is TGTGCCAGCAGCGTACTAAACTATGGCTACACCTTC.

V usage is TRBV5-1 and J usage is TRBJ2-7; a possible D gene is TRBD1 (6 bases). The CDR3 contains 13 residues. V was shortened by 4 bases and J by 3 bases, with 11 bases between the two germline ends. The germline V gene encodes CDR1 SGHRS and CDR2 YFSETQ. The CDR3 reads CASSRRQDYEQYF. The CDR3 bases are TGCGCCAGCAGCCGAAGACAGGACTACGAGCAGTACTTC.

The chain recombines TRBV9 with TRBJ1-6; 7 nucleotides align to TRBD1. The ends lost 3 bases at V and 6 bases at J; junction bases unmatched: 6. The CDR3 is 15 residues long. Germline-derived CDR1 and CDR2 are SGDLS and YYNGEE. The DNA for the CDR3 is TGTGCCAGCAGCGACCGGACAGGTATTAATTCACCCCTCCACTTT. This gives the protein CASSDRTGINSPLHF.

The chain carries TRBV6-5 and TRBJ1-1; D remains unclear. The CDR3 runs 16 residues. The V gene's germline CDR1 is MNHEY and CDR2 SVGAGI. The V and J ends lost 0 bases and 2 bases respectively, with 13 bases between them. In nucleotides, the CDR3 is TGTGCCAGCAGTTACTCGAGAGGTTTCCGCAACACTGAAGCTTTCTTT. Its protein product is CASSYSRGFRNTEAFF.

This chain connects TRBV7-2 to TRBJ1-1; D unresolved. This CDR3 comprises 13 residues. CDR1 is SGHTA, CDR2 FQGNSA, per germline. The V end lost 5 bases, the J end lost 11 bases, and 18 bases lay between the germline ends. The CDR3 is CASSRDGVEGAFF. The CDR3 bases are TGTGCCAGCAGCCGGGATGGGGTCGAAGGGGCTTTCTTT.

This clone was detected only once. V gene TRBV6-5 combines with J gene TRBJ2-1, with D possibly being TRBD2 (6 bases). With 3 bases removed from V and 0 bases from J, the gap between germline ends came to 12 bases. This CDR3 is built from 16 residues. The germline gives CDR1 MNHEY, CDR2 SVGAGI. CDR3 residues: CASSYEEGVSYNEQFF. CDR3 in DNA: TGTGCCAGCAGTTATGAGGAGGGCGTCTCCTACAATGAGCAGTTCTTC.

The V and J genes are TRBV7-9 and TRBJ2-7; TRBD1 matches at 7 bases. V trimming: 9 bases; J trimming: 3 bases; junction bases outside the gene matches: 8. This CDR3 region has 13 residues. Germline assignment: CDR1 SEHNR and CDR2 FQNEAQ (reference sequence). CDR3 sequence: CASTFRQGYEQYF. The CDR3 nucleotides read TGTGCCAGTACCTTTAGACAGGGCTACGAGCAGTACTTC.

The CDR3 reads CASINRDRRLGYGYTF. The CDR3 DNA sequence: TGTGCCAGCATCAACCGGGACAGGCGACTTGGCTATGGCTACACCTTC. This chain links TRBV21-1 with TRBJ1-2; the table's TRBD1 call for D was not verified on the DNA. TRBV21-1 is classified as a pseudogene. This CDR3 comprises 16 residues.

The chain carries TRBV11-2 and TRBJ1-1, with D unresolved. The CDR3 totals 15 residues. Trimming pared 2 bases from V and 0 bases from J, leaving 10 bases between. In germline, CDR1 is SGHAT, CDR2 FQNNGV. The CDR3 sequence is CASSLRRVLNTEAFF. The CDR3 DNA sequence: TGTGCCAGCAGCTTACGCCGAGTTCTGAACACTGAAGCTTTCTTT.

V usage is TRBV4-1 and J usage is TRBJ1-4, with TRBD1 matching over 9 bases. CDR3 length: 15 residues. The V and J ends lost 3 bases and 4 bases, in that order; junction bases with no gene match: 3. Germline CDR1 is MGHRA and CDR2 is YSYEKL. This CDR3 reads CASSHGDRVNEKLFF. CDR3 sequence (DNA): TGCGCCAGCAGCCACGGGGACAGGGTTAATGAAAAACTGTTTTTT.

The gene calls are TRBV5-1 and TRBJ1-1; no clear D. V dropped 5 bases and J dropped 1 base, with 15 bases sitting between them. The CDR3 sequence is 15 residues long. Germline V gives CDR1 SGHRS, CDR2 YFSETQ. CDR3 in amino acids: CASSLWAQWNTEAFF. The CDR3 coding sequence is TGCGCCAGCAGTTTGTGGGCACAGTGGAACACTGAAGCTTTCTTT.

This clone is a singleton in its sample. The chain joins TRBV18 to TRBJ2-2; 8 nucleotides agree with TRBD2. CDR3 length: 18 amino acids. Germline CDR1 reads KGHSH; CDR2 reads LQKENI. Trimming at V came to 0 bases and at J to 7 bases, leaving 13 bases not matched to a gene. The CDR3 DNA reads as TGTGCCAGCTCACCACCGTTGGCGGGGGGCGTTGGACTCGGGGAGCTGTTTTTT. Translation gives CASSPPLAGGVGLGELFF.